The 4 T cell receptor beta chains listed next were all sequenced from one sample in a study of control samples from healthy donors and cancer patients. This table comes from immunoSEQ multiplex PCR, and its TCRdb copy is limited to in-frame clones, with some not included. The sample shows about 80,000 clones, roughly 91% of them seen only once. Sequencing input: blood. Source of these receptors: a man aged 50 to 60 in good health.

This chain links TRBV7-9 with TRBJ2-1; no firm D call. CDR1 and CDR2 from the germline V gene are SEHNR and FQNEAQ (reference sequence). Trimming cost V 4 bases and J 5 bases, with 15 bases left between them. The CDR3 runs to 15 residues. The CDR3, as DNA: TGTGCCAGCAGCTCTGCCCGGCGCCAGGACAATGAGCAGTTCTTC. It translates to CASSSARRQDNEQFF.

The genes are TRBV6-6 and TRBJ1-1, with D hard to call. V lost 6 bases to trimming and J lost 3 bases, with 8 bases between them. From germline, CDR1 is MNHNY and CDR2 SVGAGI (reference sequence). This CDR3 region has 12 residues. The CDR3 is CASSRPDTEAFF. The CDR3 bases are TGTGCCAGCAGCCGCCCCGACACTGAAGCTTTCTTT.

V gene TRBV7-2 combines with J gene TRBJ1-3; D gene unclear. The CDR3 is made up of 14 amino acids. V lost 7 bases and J lost 8, with 18 bases in between. CDR1 and CDR2 from the germline V gene are SGHTA and FQGNSA. The CDR3 region has the DNA TGTGCCAGCACCATAGTACTGAAGGCGGACACCATATATTTT. It yields the protein CASTIVLKADTIYF.

The genes are TRBV4-3 and TRBJ1-2; D remains unclear. Trimming removed 0 bases from V and 0 bases from J, with 8 bases in between. Looked up from germline, CDR1 is LGHNA and CDR2 is YSLEER. CDR3 size: 15 residues. CDR3 loop: CASSQEPLANYGYTF. Written as DNA, the CDR3 is TGCGCCAGCAGCCAAGAGCCGTTAGCTAACTATGGCTACACCTTC.